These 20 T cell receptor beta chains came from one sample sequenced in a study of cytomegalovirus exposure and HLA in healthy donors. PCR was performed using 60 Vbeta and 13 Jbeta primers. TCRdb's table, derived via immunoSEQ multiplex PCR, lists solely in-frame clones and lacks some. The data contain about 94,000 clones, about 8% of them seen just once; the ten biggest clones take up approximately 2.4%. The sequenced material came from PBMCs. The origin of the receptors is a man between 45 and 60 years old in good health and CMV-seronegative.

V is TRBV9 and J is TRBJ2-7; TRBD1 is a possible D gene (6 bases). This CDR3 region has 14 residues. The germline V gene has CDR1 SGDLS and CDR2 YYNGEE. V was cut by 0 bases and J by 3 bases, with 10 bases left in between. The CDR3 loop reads CASSVAQGIYEQYF. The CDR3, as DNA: TGTGCCAGCAGCGTAGCCCAGGGGATCTACGAGCAGTACTTC.

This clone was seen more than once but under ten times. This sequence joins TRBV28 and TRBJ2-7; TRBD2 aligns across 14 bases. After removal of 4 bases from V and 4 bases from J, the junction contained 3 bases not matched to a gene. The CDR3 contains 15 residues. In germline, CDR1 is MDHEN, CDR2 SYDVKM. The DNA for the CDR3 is TGTGCCAGCAGTTCCGGGACTAGCGGGAGTTACGAGCAGTACTTC. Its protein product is CASSSGTSGSYEQYF.

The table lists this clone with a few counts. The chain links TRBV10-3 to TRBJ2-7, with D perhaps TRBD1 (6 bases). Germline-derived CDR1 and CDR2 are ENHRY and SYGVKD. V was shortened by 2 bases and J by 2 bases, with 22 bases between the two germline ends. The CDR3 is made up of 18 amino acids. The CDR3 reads CAISEDRRRRATTYEQYF. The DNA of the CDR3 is TGTGCCATCAGTGAGGACAGGCGAAGGCGGGCCACAACCTACGAGCAGTACTTC.

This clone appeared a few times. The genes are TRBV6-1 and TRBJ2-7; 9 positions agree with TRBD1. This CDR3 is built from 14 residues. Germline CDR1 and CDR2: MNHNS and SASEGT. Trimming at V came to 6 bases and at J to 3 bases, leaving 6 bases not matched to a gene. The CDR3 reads CASSRDRALYEQYF. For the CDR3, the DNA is TGTGCCAGCAGCCGGGACAGGGCCCTCTACGAGCAGTACTTC.

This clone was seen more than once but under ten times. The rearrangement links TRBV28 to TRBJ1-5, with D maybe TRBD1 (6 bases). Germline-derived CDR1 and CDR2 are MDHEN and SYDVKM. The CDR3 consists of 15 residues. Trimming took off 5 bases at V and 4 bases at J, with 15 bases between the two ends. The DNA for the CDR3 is TGTGCCAGCAGTCGAAGGGGAGGGGGAAATCAGCCCCAGCATTTT. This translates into CASSRRGGGNQPQHF.

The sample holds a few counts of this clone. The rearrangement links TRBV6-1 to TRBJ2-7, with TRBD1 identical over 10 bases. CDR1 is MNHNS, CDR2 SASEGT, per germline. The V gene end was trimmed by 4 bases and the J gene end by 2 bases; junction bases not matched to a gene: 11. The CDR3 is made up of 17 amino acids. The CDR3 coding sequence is TGTGCCAGCAGTGCCGCAGGGACAGGGGCCAAAGCCTACGAGCAGTACTTC. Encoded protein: CASSAAGTGAKAYEQYF.

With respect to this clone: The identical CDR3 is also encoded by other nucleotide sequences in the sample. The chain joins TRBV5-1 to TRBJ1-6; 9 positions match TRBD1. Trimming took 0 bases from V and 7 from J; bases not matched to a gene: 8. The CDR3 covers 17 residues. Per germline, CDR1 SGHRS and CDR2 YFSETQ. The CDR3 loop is CASSLDPGTGTNSPLHF. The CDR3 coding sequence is TGCGCCAGCAGCTTGGACCCCGGGACAGGGACGAATTCACCCCTCCACTTT.

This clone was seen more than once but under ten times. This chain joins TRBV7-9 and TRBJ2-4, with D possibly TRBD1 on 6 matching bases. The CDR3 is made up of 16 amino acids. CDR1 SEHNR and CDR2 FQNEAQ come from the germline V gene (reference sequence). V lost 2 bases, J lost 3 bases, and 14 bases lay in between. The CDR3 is CASSLTRQEGKNIQYF. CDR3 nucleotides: TGTGCCAGCAGCTTAACAAGACAGGAAGGCAAAAACATTCAGTACTTC.

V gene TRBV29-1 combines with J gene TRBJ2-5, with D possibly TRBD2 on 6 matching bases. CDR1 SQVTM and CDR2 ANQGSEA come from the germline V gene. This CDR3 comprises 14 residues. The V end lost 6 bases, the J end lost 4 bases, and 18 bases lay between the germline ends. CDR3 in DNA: TGCAGCGTGCAGACTAGAGAAGGGCTAGAGACCCAGTACTTC. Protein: CSVQTREGLETQYF.

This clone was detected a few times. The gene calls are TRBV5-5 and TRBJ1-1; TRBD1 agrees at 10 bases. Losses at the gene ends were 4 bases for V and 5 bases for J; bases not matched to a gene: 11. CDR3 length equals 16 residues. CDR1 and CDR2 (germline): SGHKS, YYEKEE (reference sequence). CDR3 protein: CASSLQPGTGDTEAFF. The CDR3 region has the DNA TGTGCCAGCAGCCTACAACCCGGGACAGGGGATACTGAAGCTTTCTTT. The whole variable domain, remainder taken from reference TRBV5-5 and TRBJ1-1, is DAGVTQSPTHLIKTRGQQVTLRCSPISGHKSVSWYQQVLGQGPQFIFQYYEKEERGRGNFPDRFSARQFPNYSSELNVNALLLGDSALYLCASSLQPGTGDTEAFFGQGTRLTVV.

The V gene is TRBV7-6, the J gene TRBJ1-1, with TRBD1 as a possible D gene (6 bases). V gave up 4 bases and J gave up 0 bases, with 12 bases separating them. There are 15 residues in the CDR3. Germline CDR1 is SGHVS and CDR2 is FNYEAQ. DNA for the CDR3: TGTGCCAGCAGCTCAGGACAGACGATGAACACTGAAGCTTTCTTT. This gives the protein CASSSGQTMNTEAFF. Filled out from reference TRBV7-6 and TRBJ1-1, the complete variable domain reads GAGVSQSPRYKVTKRGQDVALRCDPISGHVSLYWYRQALGQGPEFLTYFNYEAQQDKSGLPNDRFSAERPEGSISTLTIQRTEQRDSAMYRCASSSGQTMNTEAFFGQGTRLTVV.

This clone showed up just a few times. The CDR3 sequence is CASSESGQAISGNTIYF. In DNA form, the CDR3 reads TGTGCCAGCAGTGAATCGGGACAGGCGATCTCTGGAAACACCATATATTTT. This sequence joins TRBV2 and TRBJ1-3; TRBD1 agrees at 8 bases. V shed 2 bases and J 0 bases; nucleotides not matched to a gene: 6. The CDR3 runs 17 residues. Germline CDR1 is SNHLY and CDR2 is FYNNEI.

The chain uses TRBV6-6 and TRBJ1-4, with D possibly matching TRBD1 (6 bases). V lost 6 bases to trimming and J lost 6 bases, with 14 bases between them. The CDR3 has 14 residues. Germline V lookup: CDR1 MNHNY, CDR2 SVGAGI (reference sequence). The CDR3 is CASRGQGFYEKLFF. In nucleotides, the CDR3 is TGTGCCAGCAGGGGGCAGGGGTTTTATGAAAAACTGTTTTTT.

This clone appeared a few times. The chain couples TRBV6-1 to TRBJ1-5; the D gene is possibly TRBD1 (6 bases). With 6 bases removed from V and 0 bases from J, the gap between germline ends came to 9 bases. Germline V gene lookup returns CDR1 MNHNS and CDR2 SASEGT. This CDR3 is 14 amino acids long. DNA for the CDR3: TGTGCCAGCAGGACAGGACTTAGCAATCAGCCCCAGCATTTT. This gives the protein CASRTGLSNQPQHF.

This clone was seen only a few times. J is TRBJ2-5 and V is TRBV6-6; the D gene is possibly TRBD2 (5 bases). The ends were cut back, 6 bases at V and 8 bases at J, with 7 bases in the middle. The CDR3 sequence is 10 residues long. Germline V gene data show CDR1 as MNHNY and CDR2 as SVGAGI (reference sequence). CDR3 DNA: TGTGCCAGCAGGGGAGAAACCCAGTACTTC. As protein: CASRGETQYF.

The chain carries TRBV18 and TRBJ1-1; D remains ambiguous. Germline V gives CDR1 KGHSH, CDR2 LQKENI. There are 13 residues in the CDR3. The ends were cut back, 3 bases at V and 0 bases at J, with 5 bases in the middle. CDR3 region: CASSPNMNTEAFF. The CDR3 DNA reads TGTGCCAGCTCACCCAACATGAACACTGAAGCTTTCTTT.

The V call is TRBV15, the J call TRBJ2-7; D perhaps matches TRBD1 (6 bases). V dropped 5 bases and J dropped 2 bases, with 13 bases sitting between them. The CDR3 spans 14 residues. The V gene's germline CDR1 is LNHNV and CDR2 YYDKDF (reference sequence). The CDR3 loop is CATSGTTGPYEQYF. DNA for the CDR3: TGTGCCACCAGCGGGACCACAGGGCCCTACGAGCAGTACTTC.

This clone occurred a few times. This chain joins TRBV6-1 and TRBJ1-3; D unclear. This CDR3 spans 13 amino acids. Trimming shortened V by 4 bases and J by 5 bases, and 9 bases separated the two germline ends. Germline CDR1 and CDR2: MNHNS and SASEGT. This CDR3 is CASSVGRRNTIYF. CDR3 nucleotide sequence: TGTGCCAGCAGTGTGGGCAGGAGAAACACCATATATTTT.

Here the CDR3 DNA reads TGTGCCAGCATATTAGGAACAGGGTCTGTTAGGCTCACCTTC. This translates into CASILGTGSVRLTF. This chain connects TRBV28 to TRBJ1-2; D is possibly TRBD1 (6 bases). In germline, CDR1 is MDHEN, CDR2 SYDVKM. This CDR3 region has 14 residues. V shed 7 bases and J shed 13 bases, with 25 bases lying between them.

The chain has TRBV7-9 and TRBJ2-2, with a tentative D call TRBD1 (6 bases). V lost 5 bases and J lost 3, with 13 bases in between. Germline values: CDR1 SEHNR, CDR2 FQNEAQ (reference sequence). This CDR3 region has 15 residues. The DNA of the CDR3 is TGTGCCAGCAGCCCCAACAACAGGGACACCGGGGAGCTGTTTTTT. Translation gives CASSPNNRDTGELFF.